Given below is one T cell receptor (beta chain) in context. Its antigen is still unknown. This record belongs to a study of cytomegalovirus exposure and HLA in healthy donors. Study outcomes and limitations: HLA alleles were associated with 17,000 or so TCR beta sequences in a later analysis at 0.05 false discovery rate. Versus the roughly 670-donor mean, an Asian-associated ancestry cluster reportedly showed fewer N-insertions in a later analysis. What TCR beta sequences reportedly achieved was accurate prediction of HLA-A and HLA-B alleles in most subjects.

Everyone who donated was a healthy bone marrow donor. PCR amplification relied on 60 Vbeta primers (plus 13 Jbeta primers). Method: immunoSEQ multiplex PCR; TCRdb's copy keeps in-frame clones and lacks some. Among about 87,000 clones listed, 70% to 80% were seen once. The sample comprised PBMCs. This TCR was recovered from a man younger than 45 in good health and CMV-seropositive.

The CDR3 DNA is TGTGCCAGCAGTTTATCCGGGGTACGGGGTGGCTACACCTTC. Translated: CASSLSGVRGGYTF. The V and J genes are TRBV28 and TRBJ1-2; D call uncertain. In germline, CDR1 is MDHEN, CDR2 SYDVKM. The V gene lost 1 base and the J gene lost 7 bases, with 13 bases spanning the gap. The CDR3 spans 14 residues.